These 13 T cell receptor beta chains were all obtained from the same sample, sequenced in a study of OX40 agonist ivuxolimab in advanced cancers. Measured with immunoSEQ multiplex PCR; TCRdb has only the in-frame clones, and not every one. The sample holds about 62,000 clones, roughly four fifths seen once. The sample here was CD4+ or CD8+ T cells sorted from blood, taken in a trial of the OX40 agonist ivuxolimab. These receptors were taken from an adult with an advanced solid tumor such as melanoma, head and neck, liver or kidney cancer.

Comment on this clone: Additional DNA sequences in this sample encode the identical CDR3. The V and J genes are TRBV7-3 and TRBJ2-3; D is unresolved. Germline lookup yields CDR1 SGHTA and CDR2 FQGTGA. This CDR3 is 12 amino acids long. Trimming took 2 bases from V and 1 from J, leaving 1 base between them. The CDR3 is CASSLGTDTQYF. CDR3 DNA: TGTGCCAGCAGCTTAGGCACAGATACGCAGTATTTT.

The CDR3 DNA reads as TGTGCCAGCTCACCACAGAGAGGGCTCTCCTACGAGCAGTACTTC. Encoded protein: CASSPQRGLSYEQYF. The chain uses TRBV18 and TRBJ2-7; tentatively, D is TRBD2 (5 bases). The CDR3 totals 15 residues. Trimming took 1 base from V and 0 from J, leaving 10 bases between them. Germline CDR1 is KGHSH and CDR2 is LQKENI.

This rearrangement joins TRBV4-2 to TRBJ2-6; D is unresolved. Germline V CDR1 and CDR2: LGHNA, YNFKEQ. CDR3 length: 17 residues. V dropped 1 base and J dropped 0 bases, with 10 bases sitting between them. The CDR3 DNA reads TGTGCCAGCAGCCAAGGGCACCGGAGCTCTGGGGCCAACGTCCTGACTTTC. It specifies CASSQGHRSSGANVLTF.

Concerning this clone: At the DNA level, this CDR3 is encoded by other sequences in the same sample as well. This sequence joins TRBV29-1 and TRBJ2-1; no reliable D call. Trimming left V 2 bases short and J 0 bases short, with 11 bases between. Germline CDR1 is SQVTM and CDR2 is ANQGSEA. The CDR3 is made up of 15 amino acids. CDR3 coding DNA: TGCAGCGTTGAAAAGGGCAGGTCCTCCTACAATGAGCAGTTCTTC. It is translated as CSVEKGRSSYNEQFF.

CDR3 in amino acids: CASTPARTNTEAFF. CDR3 coding DNA: TGTGCCAGTACTCCTGCTAGGACTAACACTGAAGCTTTCTTT. The J gene is TRBJ1-1, the V gene TRBV19, with D hard to call. Germline CDR1 reads LNHDA; CDR2 reads SQIVND (reference sequence). There are 14 residues in the CDR3. The V end lost 7 bases, the J end lost 2 bases, and 14 bases lay between the germline ends.

The rearrangement uses TRBV19 and TRBJ1-2; possible D gene TRBD1, 5 bases. CDR1 and CDR2 from the germline V gene are LNHDA and SQIVND (reference sequence). Trimming removed 6 bases from V and 1 base from J, with 9 bases in between. This CDR3 comprises 13 residues. The CDR3 spells CASSRDVNYGYTF. The CDR3 DNA reads as TGTGCCAGTAGCCGGGACGTTAACTATGGCTACACCTTC.

The chain combines TRBV30 with TRBJ2-5; weak D call: TRBD2 (6 bases). This CDR3 is 15 amino acids long. The germline V and J ends were trimmed by 0 bases and 9 bases, with 20 bases remaining between them. Germline V lookup: CDR1 GTSNPN, CDR2 SVGIG (reference sequence). The CDR3 DNA reads as TGTGCCTGGAGTGTGGGGTTTGGGACTCTCCTTTCCCAGTACTTC. It is translated as CAWSVGFGTLLSQYF.

The chain has TRBV2 and TRBJ2-3; TRBD2 is a possible D gene (6 bases). There are 15 residues in the CDR3. Germline V gene sequence: CDR1 SNHLY, CDR2 FYNNEI. Trimming took 7 bases from V and 0 from J, leaving 14 bases between them. CDR3 bases: TGTGCCAGCACCCCCGCGGGGATTAGCACAGATACGCAGTATTTT. It encodes CASTPAGISTDTQYF. Variable domain in full (rest from reference TRBV2 and TRBJ2-3): EPEVTQTPSHQVTQMGQEVILRCVPISNHLYFYWYRQILGQKVEFLVSFYNNEISEKSEIFDDQFSVERPDGSNFTLKIRSTKLEDSAMYFCASTPAGISTDTQYFGPGTRLTVL.

This chain links TRBV6-4 with TRBJ1-5; 9 nucleotides match TRBD1. Germline CDR1 and CDR2: MRHNA and SNTAGT. This CDR3 has 14 amino acids. The V gene end was trimmed by 5 bases and the J gene end by 6 bases; junction bases not matched to a gene: 5. The CDR3 here is CASSLGTGSQPQHF. CDR3 bases: TGTGCCAGCAGTCTTGGGACAGGGAGTCAGCCCCAGCATTTT.

The genes are TRBV5-6 and TRBJ2-4; 7 nucleotides agree with TRBD2. CDR3 length equals 16 residues. The V and J ends lost 0 bases and 1 base, in that order; junction bases with no gene match: 4. CDR1 is SGHDT and CDR2 is YYEEEE in the germline V gene. Here the CDR3 reads CASSLAWEGAKNIQYF. CDR3 nucleotide sequence: TGTGCCAGCAGCTTGGCGTGGGAGGGGGCCAAAAACATTCAGTACTTC.

This sequence joins TRBV11-2 and TRBJ2-1, with a possible D match to TRBD2 (5 bases). This CDR3 has 12 amino acids. The germline CDR1 and CDR2 sequences are SGHAT and FQNNGV. Trimming removed 1 base at V and 10 bases at J, with 8 bases between. The CDR3 region has the DNA TGTGCCAGCAGCTTAGGACCGGGGGAGCAGTTCTTC. Translation: CASSLGPGEQFF. Using reference TRBV11-2 and TRBJ2-1 for the parts outside the CDR3, the full variable domain is EAGVAQSPRYKIIEKRQSVAFWCNPISGHATLYWYQQILGQGPKLLIQFQNNGVVDDSQLPKDRFSAERLKGVDSTLKIQPAKLEDSAVYLCASSLGPGEQFFGPGTRLTVL.

CDR3 region: CASSPSRGPYEQYF. Written as DNA, the CDR3 is TGTGCCAGCAGTCCCTCGCGCGGGCCCTACGAGCAGTACTTC. This rearrangement joins TRBV27 to TRBJ2-7, with D perhaps TRBD2 (5 bases). The CDR3 runs 14 residues. V was cut by 5 bases and J by 2 bases, with 13 bases left in between. Germline-derived CDR1 and CDR2 are MNHEY and SMNVEV (reference sequence).

This chain uses TRBV27 with TRBJ1-1; D is uncertain. There are 11 residues in the CDR3. Germline V gene lookup returns CDR1 MNHEY and CDR2 SMNVEV (reference sequence). Trimming left V 3 bases short and J 5 bases short, with 4 bases between. The CDR3 loop is CASSLGTEAFF. The CDR3 DNA is TGTGCCAGCAGTTTGGGGACTGAAGCTTTCTTT.